The 21 T cell receptor beta chains below come from one sample, sequenced in a study of T-cell memory formation after mild COVID-19. TCRdb itself ran the 5' RACE reads through MiXCR, one entry per CDR3 protein. The sample has about 200,000 distinct CDR3 sequences, 9.5% seen once. Sample: PBMCs or a T cell subset sorted from them (not recorded which). The receptors here all came from a man between 18 and 35 years old who had mild COVID-19 (a few samples of this study predate the infection). Cell type and time point are not known.

As DNA, the CDR3 is TGCGCCAGCAGCTTGGATGGTGAGAACACCGGGGAGCTGTTTTTT. Amino acid sequence: CASSLDGENTGELFF. The J gene is TRBJ2-2, the V gene TRBV5-1; D is uncertain. V gave up 0 bases and J gave up 1 base, with 7 bases separating them. Germline V gene sequence: CDR1 SGHRS, CDR2 YFSETQ. This CDR3 contains 15 residues.

This clonotype was seen repeatedly, ten times or more. J is TRBJ2-1 and V is TRBV7-2; unclear D gene. The CDR3 covers 12 residues. The V end lost 3 bases, the J end lost 2 bases, and 2 bases lay between the germline ends. CDR1 and CDR2 from the germline V gene are SGHTA and FQGNSA. The CDR3 sequence is CASSFPYNEQFF. CDR3 in DNA: TGTGCCAGCAGCTTTCCCTACAATGAGCAGTTCTTC.

This clonotype was counted many times. This chain uses TRBV12-3 or TRBV12-4 with TRBJ2-3, with TRBD2 matching 9 bases. The CDR3 has 14 residues. V was pared by 3 bases and J by 5 bases, with 3 bases of the junction left unmatched. The CDR3, as DNA: TGTGCCAGCAGTTTGAGCGGGGGGATAGATACGCAGTATTTT. It translates to CASSLSGGIDTQYF.

This clonotype appeared many times. The V and J genes are TRBV12-3 or TRBV12-4 and TRBJ1-2; TRBD1 matches 8 bases. The junction had 7 bases not matched to a gene; V was cut back by 3 bases and J by 4 bases. This CDR3 has 15 residues. CDR3 loop: CASSFLDRVVYGYTF. In DNA form, the CDR3 reads TGTGCCAGCAGTTTTTTGGACAGGGTCGTCTATGGCTACACCTTC.

The sample holds many counts of this clonotype. The chain recombines TRBV28 with TRBJ2-3; no firm D call. V was cut by 2 bases and J by 6 bases, with 6 bases left in between. Germline CDR1 reads MDHEN; CDR2 reads SYDVKM. The CDR3 is 12 amino acids. Here the CDR3 DNA reads TGTGCCAGCAGTTTAACTCAGGATACGCAGTATTTT. Encoded protein: CASSLTQDTQYF.

The table lists this clonotype with a few counts. V gene TRBV7-7 combines with J gene TRBJ1-1; no firm D call. Deletions cut 3 bases from V and 3 bases from J, with 8 bases between. Germline CDR1 SSHAT, CDR2 FNYEAQ (reference sequence). The CDR3 has 13 residues. DNA for the CDR3: TGTGCCAGCAGCTTGGACTCGCACACTGAAGCTTTCTTT. It is translated as CASSLDSHTEAFF. Full variable domain (outside the CDR3, taken from reference TRBV7-7 and TRBJ1-1): GAGVSQSPRYKVTKRGQDVTLRCDPISSHATLYWYQQALGQGPEFLTYFNYEAQPDKSGLPSDRFSAERPEGSISTLTIQRTEQRDSAMYRCASSLDSHTEAFFGQGTRLTVV.

This clonotype was observed a handful of times. The J gene is TRBJ1-5, the V gene TRBV7-2; no clear D gene. Trimming shortened V by 5 bases and J by 4 bases, and 12 bases separated the two germline ends. The CDR3 is made up of 14 amino acids. The germline CDR1 and CDR2 sequences are SGHTA and FQGNSA. The CDR3, as DNA: TGTGCCAGCAGCGCCCGACAAGGGAATCAGCCCCAGCATTTT. Protein: CASSARQGNQPQHF.

This clonotype has at least ten counts. Relative to the germline gene, one junction end is altered; a read error may explain this. The rearrangement links TRBV7-2 to TRBJ2-3; 9 bases map to TRBD2. The CDR3 has 13 residues. The germline CDR1 and CDR2 sequences are SGHTA and FQGNSA. CDR3 sequence reads: CASSLAGSDTQYF. The CDR3 DNA is TGTGCCAGCAGCCTAGCGGGGTCAGATACGCAGTATTTT.

This clonotype was observed a handful of times. The V gene is TRBV11-2, the J gene TRBJ2-3; perhaps TRBD1 as D (6 bases). The CDR3 has 17 amino acids. CDR1 SGHAT and CDR2 FQNNGV come from the germline V gene. V dropped 2 bases and J dropped 1 base, with 16 bases sitting between them. Written as DNA, the CDR3 is TGTGCCAGCAGCTTAATGACAGGATCCTGGGGCACAGATACGCAGTATTTT. This gives the protein CASSLMTGSWGTDTQYF.

This clonotype has a handful of counts. V is TRBV24-1 and J is TRBJ1-2; TRBD1 aligns across 7 bases. The CDR3 is made up of 15 amino acids. Germline V gives CDR1 KGHDR, CDR2 SFDVKD. Unmatched junction bases numbered 9, after V lost 3 bases and J lost 6 bases. CDR3 region: CATSDPTTGANGYTF. The CDR3 DNA reads as TGTGCCACCAGTGATCCAACCACAGGGGCGAATGGCTACACCTTC.

The chain is built from TRBV9 and TRBJ1-1, with no clear D. The CDR3 has 13 residues. V was trimmed by 0 bases and J by 1 base, leaving 4 bases between them. CDR1 is SGDLS, CDR2 YYNGEE, per germline. The CDR3 DNA follows: TGTGCCAGCAGCGTAGCGTCGAACACTGAAGCTTTCTTT. Translating gives CASSVASNTEAFF.

This clonotype was observed a handful of times. The V call is TRBV20-1, the J call TRBJ1-3; no firm D call. The CDR3 spans 13 residues. Germline loops: CDR1 DFQATT, CDR2 SNEGSKA (reference sequence). The V and J ends lost 3 bases and 0 bases respectively, with 6 bases between them. The CDR3 protein is CSASQNSGNTIYF. CDR3 nucleotides: TGCAGTGCTAGTCAGAACTCTGGAAACACCATATATTTT.

J is TRBJ1-1 and V is TRBV4-1; no reliable D call. Germline V gives CDR1 MGHRA, CDR2 YSYEKL. The CDR3 runs to 14 residues. The germline V and J ends were trimmed by 4 bases and 0 bases, with 9 bases remaining between them. DNA for the CDR3: TGCGCCAGCAGCCCTCGGGCCATGAACACTGAAGCTTTCTTT. Its translation is CASSPRAMNTEAFF.

This clonotype has more than one count but fewer than ten. This chain joins TRBV18 and TRBJ2-5; D unclear. The CDR3 runs to 13 residues. The V end lost 3 bases, the J end lost 2 bases, and 7 bases lay between the germline ends. The germline V gene has CDR1 KGHSH and CDR2 LQKENI. The CDR3 bases are TGTGCCAGCTCACCGGACGGACAAGAGACCCAGTACTTC. Amino acid sequence: CASSPDGQETQYF.

This clonotype was picked up many times. The chain couples TRBV20-1 to TRBJ1-1; D not certain. The V and J ends lost 5 bases and 7 bases respectively, with 11 bases between them. The CDR3 loop spans 11 amino acids. Germline CDR1 reads DFQATT; CDR2 reads SNEGSKA (reference sequence). The CDR3 spells CSAHNPNEAFF. The DNA of the CDR3 is TGCAGTGCTCATAACCCGAATGAAGCTTTCTTT.

This chain links TRBV4-1 with TRBJ2-2, with D perhaps matching TRBD1 (6 bases). CDR3 length equals 15 residues. Trimming took 4 bases from V and 4 from J, leaving 13 bases between them. The germline V gene encodes CDR1 MGHRA and CDR2 YSYEKL. The CDR3 loop reads CASSPRDTPTGELFF. The CDR3 region has the DNA TGCGCCAGCAGCCCTCGGGACACTCCCACCGGGGAGCTGTTTTTT.

In DNA form, the CDR3 reads TGCGCCAGCAGCCCCCTCCGGCTCAGCGGGGGGCCCACAGATACGCAGTATTTT. It translates to CASSPLRLSGGPTDTQYF. The J gene is TRBJ2-3, the V gene TRBV5-1; TRBD2 matches 9 bases. Trimming removed 4 bases from V and 2 bases from J; junction bases left unmatched: 14. The CDR3 loop spans 18 amino acids. Germline V gene lookup returns CDR1 SGHRS and CDR2 YFSETQ.

This clonotype occurred a few times. This chain links TRBV10-3 with TRBJ2-7, with 11 nucleotides matching TRBD1. Germline values: CDR1 ENHRY, CDR2 SYGVKD. The V segment lost 5 bases and the J segment 9 bases; nucleotides outside the gene matches: 12. The CDR3 is 15 amino acids. The DNA for the CDR3 is TGTGCCATCAGTCTCGTCCCGGGACAGGGGGGTGCGCAGTACTTC. This gives the protein CAISLVPGQGGAQYF.

This chain joins TRBV12-3 or TRBV12-4 and TRBJ2-1; D ambiguous. V shed 1 base and J shed 6 bases, with 13 bases lying between them. This CDR3 comprises 15 residues. The CDR3 DNA follows: TGTGCCAGCAGTTTAGGGCTAGTAGTAGGCAATGAGCAGTTCTTC. Its translation is CASSLGLVVGNEQFF.

In this sample, this clonotype turned up a few times. This rearrangement joins TRBV6-1 to TRBJ2-7; D unclear. Germline assignment: CDR1 MNHNS and CDR2 SASEGT. The length of the CDR3 is 13 residues. The V end was cut by 4 bases, the J end by 7 bases, with 14 bases between. CDR3 sequence: CASSVQLTREQYV. Written as DNA, the CDR3 is TGTGCCAGCAGTGTACAGCTTACGAGAGAGCAGTACGTC.

J is TRBJ2-2 and V is TRBV7-9; no firm D call. V lost 1 base and J lost 3, with 6 bases in between. The CDR3 sequence is 14 residues long. The germline V gene has CDR1 SEHNR and CDR2 FQNEAQ (reference sequence). The CDR3 DNA reads as TGTGCCAGCAGCTTAGAACTCGACACCGGGGAGCTGTTTTTT. Protein: CASSLELDTGELFF.